The next 6 T cell receptor beta chains were all read from a single sample in a study of T cell repertoires in cytomegalovirus infection. These receptors have no known antigen. MiXCR was run by TCRdb on the reads, yielding one entry per CDR3 protein. The sample includes 250,000 to 400,000 distinct CDR3 sequences, 20% to 25% of them seen just once. Sequenced material: cultured PBMCs, taken from culture after CMV antigen stimulation. These receptors all come from a human donor in good health (CMV status not recorded). Some clones in this sample may be carry-over from other donors' samples.

This clonotype appeared many times. The chain recombines TRBV7-2 with TRBJ2-5; no reliable D call. This CDR3 spans 13 amino acids. Germline CDR1 is SGHTA and CDR2 is FQGNSA. Trimming removed 2 bases from V and 1 base from J, with 5 bases in between. CDR3 in DNA: TGTGCCAGCAGCTTATACACCCAAGAGACCCAGTACTTC. It encodes CASSLYTQETQYF.

This clonotype was picked up many times. The CDR3 coding sequence is TGTGCCAGCAGTTCGACAGGGGGTGGTTCACCCCTCCACTTT. Translation gives CASSSTGGGSPLHF. The chain couples TRBV7-2 to TRBJ1-6, with TRBD1 identical over 9 bases. This CDR3 has 14 amino acids. The germline V gene encodes CDR1 SGHTA and CDR2 FQGNSA. The junction had 6 bases not matched to a gene; V was cut back by 6 bases and J by 9 bases.

This clonotype has a handful of counts. V gene TRBV9 combines with J gene TRBJ2-1; TRBD2 is a possible D gene (5 bases). This CDR3 is 14 amino acids long. Trimming shortened V by 8 bases and J by 5 bases, and 17 bases separated the two germline ends. Germline V lookup: CDR1 SGDLS, CDR2 YYNGEE. The DNA for the CDR3 is TGTGCCAGTGCCCCGTCCCGGCGGGACAATGAGCAGTTCTTC. It yields the protein CASAPSRRDNEQFF. Variable domain in full (rest from reference TRBV9 and TRBJ2-1): DSGVTQTPKHLITATGQRVTLRCSPRSGDLSVYWYQQSLDQGLQFLIQYYNGEERAKGNILERFSAQQFPDLHSELNLSSLELGDSALYFCASAPSRRDNEQFFGPGTRLTVL.

The V gene is TRBV10-3, the J gene TRBJ1-5; perhaps TRBD1 as D (6 bases). Per the germline V gene, CDR1 is ENHRY and CDR2 is SYGVKD. The CDR3 consists of 14 residues. V lost 3 bases to trimming and J lost 4 bases, with 10 bases between them. The CDR3 region is CAISDLGANQPQHF. Here the CDR3 DNA reads TGTGCCATCAGTGATTTGGGGGCAAATCAGCCCCAGCATTTT.

The V gene is TRBV7-2, the J gene TRBJ2-2, with D tentatively TRBD1 (7 bases). Between the trimmed V and J ends, which lost 11 bases and 7 bases, there was a span of 17 bases. CDR1 SGHTA and CDR2 FQGNSA come from the germline V gene. The CDR3 loop spans 13 amino acids. This CDR3 is CAFRRGQDGELFF. The CDR3 DNA reads TGTGCCTTTCGGAGGGGGCAGGACGGGGAGCTGTTTTTT.

This clonotype occurred a few times. The chain combines TRBV30 with TRBJ2-1; D is undetermined. The CDR3 is made up of 12 amino acids. Trimming pared 5 bases from V and 8 bases from J, leaving 13 bases between. CDR1 GTSNPN and CDR2 SVGIG come from the germline V gene (reference sequence). The CDR3 bases are TGTGCCTGGTCTCGGCTACAGTATGAGCAGTTCTTC. This codes for CAWSRLQYEQFF.